The 13 T cell receptor beta chains below come from one sample, sequenced in a study of blood T cell repertoires in COVID-19. Sequencing was performed with immunoSEQ multiplex PCR; in TCRdb, only in-frame clones are kept and a portion is missing. The repertoire consists of about 210,000 clones, with approximately 82% occurring once and the leading ten covering less than 3.5%. Sequencing used peripheral blood. All receptors derive from a middle-aged man with active or convalescent COVID-19.

In its sample, this clone was seen a few times. This chain connects TRBV4-1 to TRBJ1-1, with TRBD1 matching over 9 bases. The length of the CDR3 is 15 residues. V gave up 4 bases and J gave up 6 bases; unmatched junction bases: 9. CDR1 MGHRA and CDR2 YSYEKL come from the germline V gene. DNA for the CDR3: TGCGCCAGCAGCCCTCGTCCGGGACAGGGTTCTGAAGCTTTCTTT. This sequence encodes CASSPRPGQGSEAFF.

This chain links TRBV5-6 with TRBJ2-3, with 10 nucleotides matching TRBD2. The length of the CDR3 is 17 residues. Germline V gene sequence: CDR1 SGHDT, CDR2 YYEEEE. V trimming: 1 base; J trimming: 1 base; junction bases outside the gene matches: 6. CDR3 coding DNA: TGTGCCAGCAGCTTGAAACTAGCGGGGATCCGCACAGATACGCAGTATTTT. Translating it yields CASSLKLAGIRTDTQYF. Full variable domain (missing parts from reference TRBV5-6 and TRBJ2-3): DAGVTQSPTHLIKTRGQQVTLRCSPKSGHDTVSWYQQALGQGPQFIFQYYEEEERQRGNFPDRFSGHQFPNYSSELNVNALLLGDSALYLCASSLKLAGIRTDTQYFGPGTRLTVL.

This sequence joins TRBV5-6 and TRBJ2-1, with D unclear. This CDR3 contains 12 residues. V was pared by 1 base and J by 3 bases, with 2 bases between. Germline V CDR1 and CDR2: SGHDT, YYEEEE. The chain's CDR3 is CASSLRYNEQFF. The CDR3 coding sequence is TGTGCCAGCAGCTTGCGCTACAATGAGCAGTTCTTC.

This chain joins TRBV12-3 or TRBV12-4 and TRBJ1-2; 7 nucleotides line up with TRBD1. The V segment lost 6 bases and the J segment 8 bases; nucleotides outside the gene matches: 9. This CDR3 has 13 amino acids. This CDR3 reads CASRPGTAFGYTF. DNA of the CDR3: TGTGCCAGCAGACCCGGGACAGCTTTCGGCTACACCTTC.

This rearrangement joins TRBV30 to TRBJ2-1; 8 nucleotides align to TRBD1. Germline CDR1 GTSNPN, CDR2 SVGIG (reference sequence). Germline trimming cut 2 bases from V and 8 bases from J; bases unmatched to any gene: 2. This CDR3 has 12 amino acids. In nucleotides, the CDR3 is TGTGCCTGGAGTCCAGGGGGCCATGAGCAGTTCTTC. Its protein is CAWSPGGHEQFF.

The chain couples TRBV7-8 to TRBJ2-3, with no clear D. The V gene lost 0 bases and the J gene lost 2 bases, with 15 bases spanning the gap. The CDR3 totals 17 residues. From germline, CDR1 is SGHVS and CDR2 FQNEAQ. CDR3 loop: CASSLARDTTFTDTQYF. The CDR3 DNA sequence: TGTGCCAGCAGCTTAGCAAGAGACACAACATTCACAGATACGCAGTATTTT.

The rearrangement links TRBV7-9 to TRBJ2-2, with 10 bases that match TRBD2. The ends lost 8 bases at V and 5 bases at J; junction bases unmatched: 11. In germline, CDR1 is SEHNR, CDR2 FQNEAQ (reference sequence). The CDR3 spans 16 residues. The CDR3 DNA reads as TGTGCCAGCCCCAGAGCGGGGGGGACATTTACCGGGGAGCTGTTTTTT. Amino acids: CASPRAGGTFTGELFF.

The rearrangement joins TRBV9 to TRBJ1-1; D is possibly TRBD1 (6 bases). V lost 3 bases, J lost 5 bases, and 14 bases lay in between. The CDR3 runs 14 residues. The germline CDR1 and CDR2 sequences are SGDLS and YYNGEE. CDR3 in amino acids: CASSEGGGWTEAFF. As DNA, the CDR3 is TGTGCCAGCAGCGAGGGGGGAGGGTGGACTGAAGCTTTCTTT.

V and J are TRBV7-3 and TRBJ1-6; D is ambiguous. The germline V gene encodes CDR1 SGHTA and CDR2 FQGTGA. V was cut by 1 base and J by 0 bases, with 4 bases left in between. CDR3 size: 15 residues. DNA for the CDR3: TGTGCCAGCAGCTTAATTAGCTCCTATAATTCACCCCTCCACTTT. Residues: CASSLISSYNSPLHF.

The CDR3 here is CASSSQGTDTQYF. CDR3 coding DNA: TGTGCCAGCAGCTCGCAGGGTACAGATACGCAGTATTTT. The V and J genes are TRBV13 and TRBJ2-3, with TRBD1 as a possible D gene (5 bases). Trimming removed 4 bases at V and 3 bases at J, with 8 bases between. The CDR3 has 13 residues. CDR1 is PRHDT and CDR2 is FYEKMQ in the germline V gene (reference sequence).

The chain employs TRBV11-1 and TRBJ2-7; 8 bases line up with TRBD2. There are 14 residues in the CDR3. Germline-derived CDR1 and CDR2 are SGHAT and FQDESV (reference sequence). V trimming: 0 bases; J trimming: 3 bases; junction bases outside the gene matches: 1. The CDR3 DNA reads as TGTGCCAGCAGCTTAGCCGCGGGAGGCTACGAGCAGTACTTC. Translating it yields CASSLAAGGYEQYF.

The chain couples TRBV18 to TRBJ2-7, with D tentatively TRBD2 (5 bases). The V and J ends lost 3 bases and 3 bases respectively, with 9 bases between them. CDR1 is KGHSH and CDR2 is LQKENI in the germline V gene. The CDR3 is 13 amino acids. The CDR3 region is CASSPFGDYEQYF. The CDR3 DNA follows: TGTGCCAGCTCACCGTTCGGGGACTACGAGCAGTACTTC.

In this sample, this clone turned up many times. This CDR3 is CASSDTPTLNTEAFF. CDR3 coding DNA: TGTGCCAGCAGTGATACGCCTACTTTGAACACTGAAGCTTTCTTT. V is TRBV2 and J is TRBJ1-1; D not resolved. Trimming removed 3 bases at V and 0 bases at J, with 11 bases between. Germline CDR1 SNHLY, CDR2 FYNNEI. The CDR3 extends over 15 amino acids.